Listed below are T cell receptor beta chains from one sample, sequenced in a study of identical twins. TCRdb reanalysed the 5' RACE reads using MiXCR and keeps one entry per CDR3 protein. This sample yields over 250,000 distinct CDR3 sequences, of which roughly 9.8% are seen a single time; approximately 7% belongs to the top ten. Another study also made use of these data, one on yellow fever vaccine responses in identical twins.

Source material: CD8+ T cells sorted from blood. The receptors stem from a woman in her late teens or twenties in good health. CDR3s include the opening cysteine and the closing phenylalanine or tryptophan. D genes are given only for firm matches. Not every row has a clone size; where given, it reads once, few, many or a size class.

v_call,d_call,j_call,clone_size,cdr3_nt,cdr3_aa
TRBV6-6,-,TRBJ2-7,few,TGTGCCACTGGGCTAGCCTCCTACGAGCAGTACTTC,CATGLASYEQYF
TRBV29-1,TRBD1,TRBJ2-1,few,TGCAGCGTTGAAGATCCGGACAGGGGAAACAATGAGCAGTTCTTC,CSVEDPDRGNNEQFF
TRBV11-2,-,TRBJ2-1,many,TGTGCCAGCAGCGATGATCTGAGCTCCTACAATGAGCAGTTCTTC,CASSDDLSSYNEQFF
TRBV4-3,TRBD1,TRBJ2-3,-,TGCGCCAGCAGCCAAGATAGGGTGGCAGGGGGTGTGGATACGCAGTATTTT,CASSQDRVAGGVDTQYF
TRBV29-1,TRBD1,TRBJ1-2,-,TGCAGCGTTGAAGGTTCGGGGACAGGGATGTTAACTAACTATGGCTACACCTTC,CSVEGSGTGMLTNYGYTF
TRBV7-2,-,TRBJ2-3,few,TGTGCCAGCAGCTTAGCTCCGCGCCCCGGACCTAACACAGATACGCAGTATTTT,CASSLAPRPGPNTDTQYF
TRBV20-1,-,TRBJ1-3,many,TGCAGTGCTAGGGACAGCTTCAATGGAAACACCATATATTTT,CSARDSFNGNTIYF
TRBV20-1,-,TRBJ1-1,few,TGCAGTGCTAGAGGTGGAGGGTCTAGCACTGAAGCTTTCTTT,CSARGGGSSTEAFF
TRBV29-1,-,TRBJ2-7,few,TGCAGCGTTGAAAGGGCTTCCCCCTACGAGCAGTACTTC,CSVERASPYEQYF
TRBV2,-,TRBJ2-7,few,TGTGCCAGCAGTGAAGATCCGGGTTCGTATTACGAGCAGTACTTC,CASSEDPGSYYEQYF
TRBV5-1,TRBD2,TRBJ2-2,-,TGCGCCAGCAGCTCCACGCTAGCGGGGGTGAACACCGGGGAGCTGTTTTTT,CASSSTLAGVNTGELFF
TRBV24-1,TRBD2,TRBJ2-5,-,TGTGCCACCAGTGATATTTCTAGCGGACCCTACCAAGAGACCCAGTACTTC,CATSDISSGPYQETQYF
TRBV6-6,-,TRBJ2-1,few,TGTGCCGGGAGGGGGGGGGATGAGCAGTTCTTC,CAGRGGDEQFF
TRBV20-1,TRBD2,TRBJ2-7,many,TGCAGTGCTAGACGGGCTAGCGGGCTGTACGAGCAGTACTTC,CSARRASGLYEQYF
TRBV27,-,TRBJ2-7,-,TGTGCCAGCAGTTACCGACGAGGGATTGACGAGCAGTACTTC,CASSYRRGIDEQYF
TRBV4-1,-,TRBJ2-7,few,TGCGCCAGCAGCCCTAACATAGGCCGGTACGAGCAGTACTTC,CASSPNIGRYEQYF
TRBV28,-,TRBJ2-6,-,TGTGCCAGCAGTACCCAAATGAGTACCGGGTTGGAGGCTGGGGCCAACGTCCTGACTTTC,CASSTQMSTGLEAGANVLTF
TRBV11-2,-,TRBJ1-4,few,TGTGCCAGCAGCTTAGACCGGGGGCGCCTTGAAAAACTGTTTTTT,CASSLDRGRLEKLFF
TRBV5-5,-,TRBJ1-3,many,TGTGCCAGCAGCCTAATGGACGGAGGAAACACCATATATTTT,CASSLMDGGNTIYF
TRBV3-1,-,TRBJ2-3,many,TGTGCCAGCAGCCAAGAAGGAGGGACGGGACAGATCACAGATACGCAGTATTTT,CASSQEGGTGQITDTQYF
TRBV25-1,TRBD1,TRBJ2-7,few,TGTGCCAGCAGGGCCCGCGGCAGGGGGCTGTACGAGCAGTACTTC,CASRARGRGLYEQYF
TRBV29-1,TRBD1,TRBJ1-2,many,TGCAGCGTTGACCCGGGACAGGGAACGGGAGGCTACACCTTC,CSVDPGQGTGGYTF
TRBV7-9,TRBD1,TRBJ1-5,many,TGTGCCAGCAGCTTAGATGGGACAGACGCCCTAGGGCCCCAGCATTTT,CASSLDGTDALGPQHF
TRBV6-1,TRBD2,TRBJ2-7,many,TGTGCCAGCAGTGCTCTGGGACTAGCGAAGTACTACGAGCAGTACTTC,CASSALGLAKYYEQYF
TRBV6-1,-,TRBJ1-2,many,TGTGCCAGCAGTGAAGCGCGGGGTACTGGCTACACCTTC,CASSEARGTGYTF
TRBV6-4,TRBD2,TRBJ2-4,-,TGTGCCAGCAGTGACTCAGCGGGGGGGCAAAACATTCAGTACTTC,CASSDSAGGQNIQYF
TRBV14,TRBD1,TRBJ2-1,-,TGTGCCAGCAGCCAAGATGACACAGGGGGCTACAATGAGCAGTTCTTC,CASSQDDTGGYNEQFF
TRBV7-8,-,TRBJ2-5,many,TGTGCCAGCAGCTTAGGCCGGGGACGGGAGACCCAGTACTTC,CASSLGRGRETQYF
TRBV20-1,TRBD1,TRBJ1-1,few,TGCAGTGCTCAAGATGGGGGGCAGGGGGGAGGTGAAGCTTTCTTT,CSAQDGGQGGGEAFF
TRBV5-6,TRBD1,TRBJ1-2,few,TGTGCCAGCAGCAGTGACAGGGGCCCGATTAACTATGGCTACACCTTC,CASSSDRGPINYGYTF
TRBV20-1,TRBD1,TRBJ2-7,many,TGCAGTGCTAGACCGAGGGACAGGGACTACGAGCAGTACTTC,CSARPRDRDYEQYF
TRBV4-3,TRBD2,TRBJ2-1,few,TGCGCCAGCAGCCAAGATCGGAGCGGGAGACCCATTTACAATGAGCAGTTCTTC,CASSQDRSGRPIYNEQFF
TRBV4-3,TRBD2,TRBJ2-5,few,TGCGCCAGCAGCCATCCTAGCGGGAGGGTTGAAGAGACCCAGTACTTC,CASSHPSGRVEETQYF
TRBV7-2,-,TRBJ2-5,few,TGTGCCAGCAGCAAGCCCGGGAGCTACGTCCAGACCCAGTACTTC,CASSKPGSYVQTQYF
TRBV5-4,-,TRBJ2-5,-,TGTGCCAGCAGCCCAGAGGCGGGCTACCAAGAGACCCAGTACTTC,CASSPEAGYQETQYF
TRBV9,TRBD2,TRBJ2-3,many,TGTGCCAGCAGCGTAGCGGGACTATTCACAGATACGCAGTATTTT,CASSVAGLFTDTQYF
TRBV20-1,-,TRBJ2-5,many,TGCAGTGCTAGAACTAGCTCAACCCAGTACTTC,CSARTSSTQYF
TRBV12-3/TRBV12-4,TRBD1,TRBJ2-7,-,TGTGCCAGCCAGGGGGACAGCGCCTACGAGCAGTACTTC,CASQGDSAYEQYF